This TCR beta chain stems from a study of spatial heterogeneity in lung cancer. As for the study in general: Samples were obtained from about 75 donors, all untreated early-stage non-small cell lung cancer patients. Follow-up PBMC specimens underwent sequencing when available; their median timing was around 2 years after resection. General observations from the study: Ubiquitous expanded tumor TCRs surfaced in blood more at resection than they did at follow-up.

The length of the CDR3 is 14 residues. Germline V gives CDR1 SGHRS, CDR2 YFSETQ. V was shortened by 0 bases and J by 3 bases, with 8 bases between the two germline ends. Stated time point: blood at routine non-recurrence follow-up after resection. Unsorted whole RNA samples from tumor, nontumor lung or frozen PBMC were sequenced. In this sample, this clonotype turned up many times. Its antigen remains unidentified. TCRdb passed the 5' RACE reads through MiXCR, listing each CDR3 protein once. In the table there are some 120,000 distinct CDR3 sequences, 9% to 15% of which are singletons. This chain connects TRBV5-1 to TRBJ2-3; no reliable D call. The receptor comes from a male donor with early-stage non-small cell lung cancer. The specimen comprised PBMCs, sampled at follow-up. The chain's CDR3 is CASSLEFLTDTQYF. In DNA form, the CDR3 reads TGCGCCAGCAGCTTGGAATTTTTGACAGATACGCAGTATTTT.